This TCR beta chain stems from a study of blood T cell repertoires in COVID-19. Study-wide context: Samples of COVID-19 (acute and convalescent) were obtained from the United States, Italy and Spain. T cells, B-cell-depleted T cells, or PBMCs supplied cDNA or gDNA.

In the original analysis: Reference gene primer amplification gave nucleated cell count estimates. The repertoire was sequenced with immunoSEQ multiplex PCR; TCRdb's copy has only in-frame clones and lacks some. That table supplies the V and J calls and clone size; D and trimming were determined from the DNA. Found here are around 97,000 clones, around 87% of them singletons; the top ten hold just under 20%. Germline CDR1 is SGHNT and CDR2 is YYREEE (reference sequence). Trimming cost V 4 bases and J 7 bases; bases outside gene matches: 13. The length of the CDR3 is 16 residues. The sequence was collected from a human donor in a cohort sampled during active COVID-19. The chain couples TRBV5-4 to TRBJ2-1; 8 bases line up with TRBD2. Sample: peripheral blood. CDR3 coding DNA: TGTGCCAGCAGCCGCGGACTAGCCCTAGCCATAAATGAGCAGTTCTTC. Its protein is CASSRGLALAINEQFF.